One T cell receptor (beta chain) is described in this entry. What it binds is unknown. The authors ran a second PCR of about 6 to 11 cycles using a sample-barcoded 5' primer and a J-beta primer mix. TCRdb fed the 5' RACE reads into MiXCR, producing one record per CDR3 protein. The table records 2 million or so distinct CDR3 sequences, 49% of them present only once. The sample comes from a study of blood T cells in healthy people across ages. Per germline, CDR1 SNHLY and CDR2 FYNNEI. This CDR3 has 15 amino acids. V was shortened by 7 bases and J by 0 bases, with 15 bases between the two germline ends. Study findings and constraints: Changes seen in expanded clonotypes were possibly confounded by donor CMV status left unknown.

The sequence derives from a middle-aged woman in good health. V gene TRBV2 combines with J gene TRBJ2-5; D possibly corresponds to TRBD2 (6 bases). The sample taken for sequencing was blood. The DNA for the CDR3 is TGTGCCAGCACCTCTTCCCGGGGGTACCAAGAGACCCAGTACTTC. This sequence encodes CASTSSRGYQETQYF.